The clone carrying this TCR beta chain has just a few counts. Its antigen is unknown. The data stem from a study of blood T cells in healthy people across ages. Findings and caveats of the study: Observed TCR beta diversity per million T cells went down as age went up. This fall followed a roughly linear course with age. Diversity was higher, and naive CD4+ cells more numerous, in long-lived donors than in aged donors.

Donor samples were obtained from healthy Caucasian individuals from Russia, aged 6 to 90. Researchers collected roughly 9.8 milliliters of peripheral blood from every single donor. This CDR3 spans 15 amino acids. V shed 4 bases, J shed 2 bases, and the junction held 6 bases outside the gene matches. Germline V CDR1 and CDR2: SGHKS, YYEKEE (reference sequence). A second PCR of about 7 to 12 cycles used a sample-barcoded 5' primer and a J-beta primer mix. From the 5' RACE reads, TCRdb called clonotypes with MiXCR, one entry per CDR3 protein. The sample lists about a million distinct CDR3 sequences; 45% to 50% were seen once.

This chain uses TRBV5-5 with TRBJ2-3; 8 bases are a match to TRBD2. What was sequenced was blood. The clonotype originates from a man younger than 45 in good health. The CDR3 nucleotides read TGTGCCAGCAGCCCGGGGGGGTTCGTCACAGATACGCAGTATTTT. This gives the protein CASSPGGFVTDTQYF.